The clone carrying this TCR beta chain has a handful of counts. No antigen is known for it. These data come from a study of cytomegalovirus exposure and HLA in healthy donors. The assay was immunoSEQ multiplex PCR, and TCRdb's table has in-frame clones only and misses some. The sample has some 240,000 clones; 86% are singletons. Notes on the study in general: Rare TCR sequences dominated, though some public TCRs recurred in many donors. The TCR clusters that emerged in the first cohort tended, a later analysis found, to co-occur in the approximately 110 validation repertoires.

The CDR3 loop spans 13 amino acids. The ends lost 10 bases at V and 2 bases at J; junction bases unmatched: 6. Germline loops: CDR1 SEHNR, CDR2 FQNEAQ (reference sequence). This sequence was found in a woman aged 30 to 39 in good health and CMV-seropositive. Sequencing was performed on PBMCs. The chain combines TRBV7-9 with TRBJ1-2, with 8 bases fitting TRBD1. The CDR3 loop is CATRQGINYGYTF. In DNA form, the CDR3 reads TGTGCCACCCGACAGGGGATCAACTATGGCTACACCTTC.